The 7 T cell receptor beta chains below all came from one sample that was sequenced in a study of cytomegalovirus exposure and HLA in healthy donors. Sequencing used immunoSEQ multiplex PCR; TCRdb keeps in-frame clones, though not all of them. The table lists roughly 45,000 clones, 94% of them singletons. Specimen: PBMCs. The receptors originated from a woman aged 18-29 years in good health and CMV-seropositive.

The chain joins TRBV7-9 to TRBJ2-7, with a weak D call TRBD1 (6 bases). The CDR3 has 15 residues. Per the germline V gene, CDR1 is SEHNR and CDR2 is FQNEAQ (reference sequence). Trimming took 6 bases from V and 5 from J, leaving 20 bases between them. This chain's CDR3 is CASSHGVIQGDEQYF. DNA of the CDR3: TGTGCCAGCAGTCACGGAGTCATACAGGGAGACGAGCAGTACTTC.

The chain links TRBV6-1 to TRBJ1-5; D gene unclear. Germline V gene data show CDR1 as MNHNS and CDR2 as SASEGT. V was pared by 2 bases and J by 3 bases, with 8 bases between. CDR3 length: 14 residues. The CDR3 protein is CASSETGYNQPQHF. The DNA for the CDR3 is TGTGCCAGCAGTGAAACCGGGTACAATCAGCCCCAGCATTTT.

The rearrangement joins TRBV5-1 to TRBJ1-5; D unresolved. The CDR3 sequence is 15 residues long. The germline V gene has CDR1 SGHRS and CDR2 YFSETQ. The V end was cut by 0 bases, the J end by 3 bases, with 10 bases between. The CDR3 loop is CASSLGLADNQPQHF. The CDR3 DNA reads as TGCGCCAGCAGCTTGGGGTTGGCGGACAATCAGCCCCAGCATTTT.

J is TRBJ2-7 and V is TRBV14; TRBD2 might be the D (6 bases). V was trimmed by 2 bases and J by 9 bases, leaving 23 bases between them. The CDR3 covers 16 residues. Germline CDR1 and CDR2: SGHDN and FVKESK. The DNA for the CDR3 is TGTGCCAGCAGCCAAAGGAAGGCGGGACCGCTAGAGTGGCAGTACTTC. This encodes CASSQRKAGPLEWQYF.

This clone was recorded once. The CDR3 region is CATSAGGTGGRQETQYF. The CDR3 DNA follows: TGTGCCACCAGCGCCGGGGGGACAGGGGGCCGGCAAGAGACCCAGTACTTC. The gene calls are TRBV15 and TRBJ2-5; 12 bases match TRBD1. V shed 5 bases and J 2 bases; nucleotides not matched to a gene: 9. The length of the CDR3 is 17 residues. CDR1 and CDR2 from the germline V gene are LNHNV and YYDKDF (reference sequence).

This clone came up a few times. The rearrangement links TRBV30 to TRBJ2-6; TRBD2 matches 12 bases. CDR1 and CDR2 from the germline V gene are GTSNPN and SVGIG (reference sequence). The length of the CDR3 is 21 residues. Germline trimming cut 5 bases from V and 2 bases from J; bases unmatched to any gene: 19. The CDR3 DNA reads TGTGCCTGGCGAACCCCTCATCAGACTAGCGGGAGAAGTCCTGGGGCCAACGTCCTGACTTTC. Translation gives CAWRTPHQTSGRSPGANVLTF.

The V and J genes are TRBV2 and TRBJ2-3; 7 bases match TRBD1. The V gene end was trimmed by 4 bases and the J gene end by 3 bases; junction bases not matched to a gene: 7. CDR1 SNHLY and CDR2 FYNNEI come from the germline V gene. The CDR3 runs 15 residues. CDR3 protein: CASSVDRDRTDTQYF. CDR3 sequence (DNA): TGTGCCAGCAGTGTCGACAGGGACCGGACAGATACGCAGTATTTT.